The T cell receptor (beta chain) described here comes from a study of T cell clones after liver transplantation. Study-wide background: Liver transplant recipients had immunosuppression withdrawal attempted within 2 years. TCRbeta sequencing after a pre-transplant mixed lymphocyte reaction identified graft-donor-reactive clones, later tracked in post-transplant blood. Study outcomes and limitations: In two subjects, few donor cells limited the measurable donor-reactive repertoire.

This CDR3 region has 11 residues. Germline V gives CDR1 MNHNY, CDR2 SVGAGI (reference sequence). V dropped 5 bases and J dropped 4 bases, with 5 bases sitting between them. Unstimulated PBMCs were sorted into CD3+CD4+ and CD3+CD8+ populations. As concerns this clone: Its antigen is not identified.

The method was immunoSEQ multiplex PCR; TCRdb's version includes in-frame clones alone and lacks a portion of them. The table includes 20,000 to 25,000 clones, more than 65% detected once. This clonotype was obtained from a human patient who received a liver transplant. T cells may partly derive from the graft donor. This sample comprised CD8+ T cells from blood, obtained 54 months after liver transplant. V and J are TRBV6-6 and TRBJ1-1, with D uncertain. For the CDR3, the DNA is TGTGCCAGCAGTCCTGCCACTGAAGCTTTCTTT. Translating it yields CASSPATEAFF.